This TCR beta chain is from a study of T cells in tumors after PD-1 blockade. Overall study: Each patient got pembrolizumab 200 mg every 3 weeks or cemiplimab 350 mg every 2 weeks. During anti-PD-1 treatment, some patients continued daily vismodegib 150 mg. Overall study findings and caveats: Peripheral recruitment is suggested, as some novel exhausted tumor clones were in pre-treatment blood.

Generated by immunoSEQ multiplex PCR, the TCRdb table keeps only in-frame clones and is missing some. In the table there are about 24,000 clones, 70% to 85% of which are singletons. In the case of this clone: Its antigen is currently unknown.

Deletions cut 7 bases from V and 11 bases from J, with 17 bases between. The CDR3 totals 12 residues. Germline V gives CDR1 MNHNY, CDR2 SVGAGI (reference sequence). This chain connects TRBV6-6 to TRBJ1-2, with D possibly matching TRBD1 (5 bases). The starting material was PBMCs, obtained after anti-PD-1 treatment. This TCR came from a human donor with basal cell carcinoma. The CDR3 region has the DNA TGTGCCAGCAACGGCAGGGTTTTGGGATACACCTTC. This codes for CASNGRVLGYTF.